These T cell receptor beta chains were read from a single sample in a study of blood T cell repertoires in COVID-19. Method: immunoSEQ multiplex PCR; TCRdb's copy keeps in-frame clones and lacks some. This sample has around 20,000 clones, with about 88% found just once. Sample: peripheral blood. These TCRs come from a human donor with active COVID-19. The donor label of this sample is uncertain. The CDR3 runs from the conserved cysteine through the conserved F or W. The D gene is left open where the match is weak. Clone size is not always given. Where it is, it says once, few, many or a class for expanded clones.

-	-	TRBV5-1	TRBJ2-3	CASSLMSENTDTQYF	TGCGCCAGCAGCTTAATGAGCGAAAACACAGATACGCAGTATTTT
-	-	TRBV4-1	TRBJ2-1	CASSQDSRSTSYNEQFF	TGCGCCAGCAGCCAAGATTCCCGGTCCACCTCCTACAATGAGCAGTTCTTC
-	-	TRBV5-1	TRBJ1-4	CASSLGIAGADEKLFF	TGCGCCAGCAGCTTGGGAATAGCAGGGGCGGATGAAAAACTGTTTTTT
-	once	TRBV28	TRBJ1-1	CASRPQGVTEAFF	TGTGCCAGCAGGCCTCAAGGAGTCACTGAAGCTTTCTTT
-	-	TRBV6-1	TRBJ1-2	CASSENRESIGYTF	TGTGCCAGCAGTGAAAACAGGGAATCGATTGGCTACACCTTC
TRBD1	-	TRBV19	TRBJ1-5	CASSSGQVNQPQHF	TGTGCCAGTAGTTCTGGACAGGTCAATCAGCCCCAGCATTTT
-	-	TRBV5-6	TRBJ2-7	CASSARRFRYEQYF	TGTGCCAGCAGCGCGCGTCGGTTCCGCTACGAGCAGTACTTC
-	-	TRBV7-2	TRBJ2-5	CASSLGRQETQYF	TGTGCCAGCAGTTTAGGGAGACAAGAGACCCAGTACTTC
TRBD2	-	TRBV6-4	TRBJ2-7	CASSASPAGGDNYEQYF	TGTGCCAGCAGTGCCTCTCCCGCGGGGGGGGATAACTACGAGCAGTACTTC
TRBD2	-	TRBV18	TRBJ2-3	CASSPQVAGAVDTQYF	TGTGCCAGCTCACCACAAGTAGCGGGGGCAGTTGATACGCAGTATTTT
TRBD2	-	TRBV5-1	TRBJ2-7	CASSYLAGENYEQYF	TGCGCCAGCAGCTACCTAGCGGGAGAGAACTACGAGCAGTACTTC
-	-	TRBV15	TRBJ1-6	CATSGGRGGSYNSPLHF	TGTGCCACCAGCGGAGGGCGAGGGGGCTCCTATAATTCACCCCTCCACTTT
-	-	TRBV3-1/TRBV3-2	TRBJ1-1	CATTFPGNTEAFF	TGTGCCACCACATTTCCTGGGAACACTGAAGCTTTCTTT
TRBD1	few	TRBV5-4	TRBJ2-7	CASSPGQGGGYEQYF	TGTGCCAGCAGCCCGGGACAGGGCGGTGGGTACGAGCAGTACTTC
TRBD2	-	TRBV28	TRBJ2-1	CASSPLLAGVLGNEQFF	TGTGCCAGCAGCCCCCTACTAGCGGGAGTCCTTGGAAATGAGCAGTTCTTC
TRBD2	-	TRBV5-1	TRBJ2-5	CASSQGTSGGQETQYF	TGCGCCAGCAGCCAAGGGACTAGCGGGGGTCAAGAGACCCAGTACTTC
TRBD1	once	TRBV6-2/TRBV6-3	TRBJ2-7	CASSYLGTGDYEQYF	TGTGCCAGCAGTTATCTCGGGACAGGGGACTACGAGCAGTACTTC
TRBD2	-	TRBV7-6	TRBJ2-1	CASTGASGGATYNEQFF	TGTGCCAGCACTGGGGCTAGCGGGGGGGCGACCTACAATGAGCAGTTCTTC
-	-	TRBV12-3/TRBV12-4	TRBJ2-7	CASSLAAGLQYF	TGTGCCAGCAGTTTGGCCGCAGGGTTACAGTACTTC
-	-	TRBV19	TRBJ2-7	CRKTAIYEQYF	TGCCGCAAGACAGCTATCTACGAGCAGTACTTC
-	once	TRBV5-1	TRBJ2-7	CASSLAGPGNEQYF	TGCGCCAGCAGCTTGGCGGGCCCAGGGAACGAGCAGTACTTC
-	-	TRBV5-1	TRBJ2-7	CASSLAPQGTMNEQYF	TGCGCCAGCAGCTTGGCCCCGCAGGGGACTATGAACGAGCAGTACTTC
-	-	TRBV6-5	TRBJ2-7	CASSYRGGYEQYF	TGTGCCAGCAGTTATAGGGGAGGCTACGAGCAGTACTTC
-	-	TRBV5-1	TRBJ2-2	CASSLDPGTTGELFF	TGCGCCAGCAGCTTGGATCCCGGGACAACCGGGGAGCTGTTTTTT
-	-	TRBV4-3	TRBJ2-3	CASSEEPAAGDTQYF	TGCGCCAGCAGCGAAGAGCCCGCTGCGGGAGATACGCAGTATTTT
TRBD1	-	TRBV19	TRBJ2-7	CASSIGTGGTYEQYF	TGTGCCAGTAGTATCGGGACAGGGGGTACCTACGAGCAGTACTTC
TRBD1	-	TRBV19	TRBJ2-7	CASSVGQASYEQYF	TGTGCCAGTAGTGTGGGACAGGCCTCCTACGAGCAGTACTTC
TRBD1	-	TRBV4-3	TRBJ2-1	CASSQTGQGGFEQFF	TGCGCCAGCAGCCAAACGGGACAGGGGGGATTTGAGCAGTTCTTC
TRBD1	-	TRBV19	TRBJ1-2	CASSAPGQGAGGYTF	TGTGCCAGTAGTGCGCCGGGACAGGGGGCTGGTGGCTACACCTTC
-	-	TRBV29-1	TRBJ1-4	CSVGGETVGAEKLFF	TGCAGCGTTGGGGGGGAAACAGTGGGCGCTGAAAAACTGTTTTTT
TRBD2	few	TRBV7-8	TRBJ2-5	CASSLFPSGGGETQYF	TGTGCCAGCAGCTTATTCCCTAGCGGGGGAGGAGAGACCCAGTACTTC
TRBD1	-	TRBV4-1	TRBJ2-6	CASSQDRDRGRLAGANVLTF	TGCGCCAGCAGCCAAGACCGGGACAGGGGGCGGTTGGCTGGGGCCAACGTCCTGACTTTC
-	-	TRBV4-3	TRBJ2-3	CASSPEVRDTQYF	TGCGCCAGCAGCCCCGAAGTCCGGGATACGCAGTATTTT
-	-	TRBV5-5	TRBJ2-3	CASSNSGSTDTQYF	TGTGCCAGCAGCAACTCGGGGAGCACAGATACGCAGTATTTT
-	-	TRBV18	TRBJ1-1	CASSPRLGGLNTEAFF	TGTGCCAGCTCACCACGGCTGGGGGGGTTGAACACTGAAGCTTTCTTT
TRBD2	-	TRBV4-1	TRBJ2-2	CASSPPLAATNTGELFF	TGCGCCAGCAGCCCCCCCCTAGCGGCCACGAACACCGGGGAGCTGTTTTTT
-	-	TRBV7-9	TRBJ2-4	CASSLVSAGDIQYF	TGTGCCAGCAGCTTAGTGTCGGCCGGAGACATTCAGTACTTC
-	-	TRBV5-1	TRBJ2-3	CASSVGWASTTTDTQYF	TGCGCCAGCAGCGTAGGGTGGGCTAGCACAACCACAGATACGCAGTATTTT
-	-	TRBV5-1	TRBJ2-3	CASSLRDFPQDTQYF	TGCGCCAGCAGCTTACGGGACTTTCCCCAAGATACGCAGTATTTT
-	-	TRBV3-1/TRBV3-2	TRBJ2-3	CASSQGGGLIYNTQYF	TGTGCCAGCAGCCAGGGAGGGGGGCTGATCTATAATACGCAGTATTTT
TRBD1	-	TRBV6-5	TRBJ1-1	CASRPRQGKNTEAFF	TGTGCCAGCAGACCCAGACAGGGAAAGAACACTGAAGCTTTCTTT
TRBD1	-	TRBV24-1	TRBJ2-2	CATSDPRQGAGELFF	TGTGCCACCAGTGATCCACGACAGGGGGCCGGGGAGCTGTTTTTT
TRBD1	-	TRBV6-5	TRBJ2-2	CASRGQGGVGELFF	TGTGCCAGCAGAGGACAGGGAGGTGTAGGGGAGCTGTTTTTT
-	-	TRBV4-1	TRBJ2-5	CASSQDRGTAQRETQYF	TGCGCCAGCAGCCAAGATCGGGGGACAGCCCAGCGAGAGACCCAGTACTTC
TRBD1	-	TRBV19	TRBJ2-2	CASRETGGNTGELFF	TGTGCCAGTAGGGAGACAGGGGGCAATACCGGGGAGCTGTTTTTT
-	-	TRBV21-1	TRBJ2-7	CASSSARTAYEQYF	TGTGCCAGCAGCAGTGCCCGGACAGCCTACGAGCAGTACTTC